The clone carrying this T cell receptor (beta chain) was seen more than once but under ten times. The protocol was immunoSEQ multiplex PCR, while the TCRdb copy is restricted to in-frame clones and leaves out a portion. The data hold about 84,000 clones, with more than 80% observed a single time. The sample is drawn from a study of blood T cell repertoires in COVID-19. Overall study context: Material from acute and convalescent COVID-19 was sourced from the United States, Italy and Spain.

Sequenced material: peripheral blood. This receptor was identified in a woman older than 75 with acute or convalescent COVID-19.

The CDR3 DNA sequence: TGCAGTGCTAGTTGGCAGGGGGTATCCGAGCAGTACTTC. Translating it yields CSASWQGVSEQYF. The V gene is TRBV20-1, the J gene TRBJ2-7; 7 bases fit TRBD1. From germline, CDR1 is DFQATT and CDR2 SNEGSKA (reference sequence). V lost 3 bases, J lost 6 bases, and 8 bases stayed unmatched. This CDR3 contains 13 residues.